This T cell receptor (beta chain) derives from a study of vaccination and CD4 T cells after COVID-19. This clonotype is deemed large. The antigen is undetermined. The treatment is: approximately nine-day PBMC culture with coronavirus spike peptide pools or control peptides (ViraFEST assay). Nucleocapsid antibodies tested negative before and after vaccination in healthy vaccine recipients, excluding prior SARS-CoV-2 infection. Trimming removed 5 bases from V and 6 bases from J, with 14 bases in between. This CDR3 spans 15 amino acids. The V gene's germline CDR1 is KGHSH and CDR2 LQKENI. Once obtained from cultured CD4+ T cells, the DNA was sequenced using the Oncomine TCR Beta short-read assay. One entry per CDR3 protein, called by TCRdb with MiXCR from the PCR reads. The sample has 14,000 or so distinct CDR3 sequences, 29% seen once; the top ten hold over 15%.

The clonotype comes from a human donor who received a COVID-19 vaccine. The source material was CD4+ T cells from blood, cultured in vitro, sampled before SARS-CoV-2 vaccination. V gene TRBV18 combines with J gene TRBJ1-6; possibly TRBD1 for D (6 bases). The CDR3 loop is CASSSRGASNSPLHF. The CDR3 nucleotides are TGTGCCAGCTCAAGTAGGGGGGCGAGTAATTCACCCCTCCACTTT.